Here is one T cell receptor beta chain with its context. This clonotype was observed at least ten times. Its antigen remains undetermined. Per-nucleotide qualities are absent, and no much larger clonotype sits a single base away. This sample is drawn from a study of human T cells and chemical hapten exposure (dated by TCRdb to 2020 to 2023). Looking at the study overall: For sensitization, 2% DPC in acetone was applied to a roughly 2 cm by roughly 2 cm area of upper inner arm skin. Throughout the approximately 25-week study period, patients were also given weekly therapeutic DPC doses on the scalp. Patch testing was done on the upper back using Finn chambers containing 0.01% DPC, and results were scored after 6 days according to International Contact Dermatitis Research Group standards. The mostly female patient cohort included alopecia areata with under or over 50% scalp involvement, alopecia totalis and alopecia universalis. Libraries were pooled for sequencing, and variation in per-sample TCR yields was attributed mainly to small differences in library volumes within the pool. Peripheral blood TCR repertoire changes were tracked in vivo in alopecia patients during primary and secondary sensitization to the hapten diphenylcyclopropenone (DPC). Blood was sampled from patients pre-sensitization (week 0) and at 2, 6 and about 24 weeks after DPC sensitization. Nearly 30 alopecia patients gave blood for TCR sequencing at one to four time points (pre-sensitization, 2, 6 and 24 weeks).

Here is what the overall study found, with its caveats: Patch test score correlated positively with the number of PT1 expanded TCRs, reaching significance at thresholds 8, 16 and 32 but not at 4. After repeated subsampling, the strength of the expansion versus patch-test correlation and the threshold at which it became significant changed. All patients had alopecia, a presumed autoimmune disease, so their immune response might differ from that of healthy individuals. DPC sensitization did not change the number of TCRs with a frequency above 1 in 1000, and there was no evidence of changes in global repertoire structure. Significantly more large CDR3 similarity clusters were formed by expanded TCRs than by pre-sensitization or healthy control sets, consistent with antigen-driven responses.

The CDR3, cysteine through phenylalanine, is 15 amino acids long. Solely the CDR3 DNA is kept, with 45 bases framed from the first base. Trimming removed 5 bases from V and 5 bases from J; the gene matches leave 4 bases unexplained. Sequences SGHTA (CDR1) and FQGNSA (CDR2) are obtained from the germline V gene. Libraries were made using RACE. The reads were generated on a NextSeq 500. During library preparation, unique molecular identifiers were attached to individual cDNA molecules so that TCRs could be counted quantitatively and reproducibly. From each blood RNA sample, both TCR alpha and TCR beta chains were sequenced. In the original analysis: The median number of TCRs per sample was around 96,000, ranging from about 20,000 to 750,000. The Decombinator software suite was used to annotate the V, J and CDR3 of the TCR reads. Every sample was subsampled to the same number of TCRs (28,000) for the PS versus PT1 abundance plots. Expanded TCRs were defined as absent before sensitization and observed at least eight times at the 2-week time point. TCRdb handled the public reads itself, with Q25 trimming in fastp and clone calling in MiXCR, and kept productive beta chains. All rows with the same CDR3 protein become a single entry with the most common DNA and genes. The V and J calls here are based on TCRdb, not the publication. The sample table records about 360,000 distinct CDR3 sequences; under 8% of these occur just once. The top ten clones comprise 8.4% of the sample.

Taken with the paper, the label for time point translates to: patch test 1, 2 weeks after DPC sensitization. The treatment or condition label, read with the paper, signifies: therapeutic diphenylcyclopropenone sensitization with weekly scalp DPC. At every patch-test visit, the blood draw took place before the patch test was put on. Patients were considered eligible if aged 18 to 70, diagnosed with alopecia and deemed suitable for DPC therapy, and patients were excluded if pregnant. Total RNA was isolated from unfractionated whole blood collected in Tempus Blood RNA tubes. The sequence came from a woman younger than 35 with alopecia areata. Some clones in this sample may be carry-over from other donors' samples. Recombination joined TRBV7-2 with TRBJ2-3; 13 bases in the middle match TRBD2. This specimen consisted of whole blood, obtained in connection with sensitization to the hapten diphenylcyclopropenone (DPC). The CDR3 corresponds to CASSPGLAGLDTQYF. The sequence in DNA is TGTGCCAGCAGCCCGGGACTAGCGGGACTAGATACGCAGTATTTT. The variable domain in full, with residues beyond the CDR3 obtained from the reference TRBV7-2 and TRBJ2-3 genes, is GAGVSQSPSNKVTEKGKDVELRCDPISGHTALYWYRQSLGQGLEFLIYFQGNSAPDKSGLPSDRFSAERTGGSVSTLTIQRTQQEDSAVYLCASSPGLAGLDTQYFGPGTRLTVL.